Following are 7 T cell receptor beta chains from one sample sequenced in a study of shared clonotypes between healthy human individuals. CD8 cells regarded as naive lacked CD45RO, were positively chosen for CCR7, and omitted terminally differentiated effector memory CD45RA+ cells. This table comes from immunoSEQ multiplex PCR, and its TCRdb copy is limited to in-frame clones, with some not included. The table has roughly 850,000 clones, approximately 97% seen once. Source material: naive CD8+ T cells sorted from blood. The source is a man in his thirties or forties in good health.

The chain uses TRBV14 and TRBJ2-7; 10 bases fit TRBD2. V lost 0 bases and J lost 4; bases outside the gene matches: 3. In germline, CDR1 is SGHDN, CDR2 FVKESK. The CDR3 runs 15 residues. Here the CDR3 reads CASSQDPSGRYEQYF. The CDR3 DNA sequence: TGTGCCAGCAGCCAAGATCCTAGCGGGAGATACGAGCAGTACTTC.

The chain combines TRBV4-1 with TRBJ2-7; D uncertain. This CDR3 comprises 14 residues. The germline V gene has CDR1 MGHRA and CDR2 YSYEKL. Trimming took off 0 bases at V and 2 bases at J, with 8 bases between the two ends. CDR3 coding DNA: TGCGCCAGCAGCCAAGATCCCCACACCTACGAGCAGTACTTC. Protein: CASSQDPHTYEQYF.

This clone has just one count. The chain recombines TRBV6-1 with TRBJ1-5; D call uncertain. The CDR3 is made up of 14 amino acids. Germline CDR1 and CDR2: MNHNS and SASEGT. The germline V and J ends were trimmed by 5 bases and 1 base, with 9 bases remaining between them. The CDR3 spells CASSTSLSNQPQHF. CDR3 nucleotides: TGTGCCAGCAGTACATCTTTAAGCAATCAGCCCCAGCATTTT.

The chain links TRBV5-8 to TRBJ2-1; 14 bases are a match to TRBD2. The germline CDR1 and CDR2 sequences are SGHTS and YDEGEE. The CDR3 has 15 amino acids. Germline trimming cut 3 bases from V and 5 bases from J; bases unmatched to any gene: 1. In DNA form, the CDR3 reads TGTGCCAGCAGCTGGGGACTAGCGGGAGACAATGAGCAGTTCTTC. This translates into CASSWGLAGDNEQFF.

This chain's CDR3 is CASAGSEAFF. CDR3 nucleotides: TGTGCCAGCGCGGGTTCTGAAGCTTTCTTT. The chain has TRBV2 and TRBJ1-1, with D uncertain. The CDR3 has 10 amino acids. Looked up from germline, CDR1 is SNHLY and CDR2 is FYNNEI. Trimming removed 8 bases from V and 6 bases from J, with 7 bases in between. Drawing the rest from reference TRBV2 and TRBJ1-1, the complete variable domain is EPEVTQTPSHQVTQMGQEVILRCVPISNHLYFYWYRQILGQKVEFLVSFYNNEISEKSEIFDDQFSVERPDGSNFTLKIRSTKLEDSAMYFCASAGSEAFFGQGTRLTVV.

The chain uses TRBV7-8 and TRBJ2-7; TRBD1 agrees at 8 bases. The junction had 14 bases not matched to a gene; V was cut back by 0 bases and J by 4 bases. The CDR3 totals 18 residues. Germline CDR1 SGHVS, CDR2 FQNEAQ. DNA of the CDR3: TGTGCCAGCAGCTTAGCGGGTGGGCTGCAGGGGGCTGTGTACGAGCAGTACTTC. Its translation: CASSLAGGLQGAVYEQYF.

The chain couples TRBV7-6 to TRBJ2-1, with 8 nucleotides matching TRBD2. This CDR3 has 16 amino acids. The V segment lost 1 base and the J segment 6 bases; nucleotides outside the gene matches: 8. Germline V gene lookup returns CDR1 SGHVS and CDR2 FNYEAQ. This CDR3 reads CASSLVREERGNEQFF. Written as DNA, the CDR3 is TGTGCCAGCAGCTTAGTGCGGGAGGAAAGGGGCAATGAGCAGTTCTTC.